These 22 T cell receptor beta chains were all obtained from the same sample, sequenced in a study of shared clonotypes between healthy human individuals (dated by TCRdb to 2018 to 2021). Library preparation employed the immunoSEQ multiplex PCR assay. Here the immuneACCESS table is served through TCRdb, limited to in-frame sequences with V and J called. Missing clones are a known gap in these copies; in checked studies unresolved V genes cover under half, and the rest lacks a known reason. The sample has under 150,000 clones on record, about 70% of them singletons. In total, the top ten clones hold about 26% of the sample. The sample consisted of memory CD8+ T cells sorted from blood. The sample's cell subset or site, from its label and the paper: CD45RO+ cells pooled with CCR7-negative TemRA cells. Receptor source: a young woman in good health.

This sequence joins TRBV23-1 and TRBJ2-1; 9 nucleotides line up with TRBD1. TRBV23-1 is assigned to the ORF class and has an uncertain function. Trimming cost V 2 bases and J 13 bases; bases outside gene matches: 9. CDR3 length: 14 residues. The CDR3 DNA reads TGCGCCAGCAGTCAAATCCGTGGGACAGGGAAACAGTTCTTC. This sequence encodes CASSQIRGTGKQFF.

This clone was seen more than once but under ten times. J is TRBJ2-3 and V is TRBV6-4; 8 bases agree with TRBD2. Germline CDR1 reads MRHNA; CDR2 reads SNTAGT. The length of the CDR3 is 16 residues. J lost 0 bases, V lost 0 bases, and 2 bases had no gene match. The CDR3 is CASSDSSGGSTDTQYF. The CDR3 nucleotides read TGTGCCAGCAGTGACTCGTCGGGGGGGAGCACAGATACGCAGTATTTT.

The V call is TRBV4-2, the J call TRBJ2-7, with a tentative D call TRBD2 (5 bases). In germline, CDR1 is LGHNA, CDR2 YNFKEQ. The CDR3 loop spans 15 amino acids. Trimming took 4 bases from V and 6 from J, leaving 19 bases between them. CDR3 nucleotides: TGTGCCAGCAGCCTGCGGTGGGTACGAGGGAGCGAGCAGTACTTC. Its protein is CASSLRWVRGSEQYF.

The rearrangement joins TRBV29-1 to TRBJ2-3; TRBD2 aligns across 9 bases. This CDR3 contains 15 residues. CDR1 SQVTM and CDR2 ANQGSEA come from the germline V gene. V was pared by 5 bases and J by 2 bases, with 8 bases of the junction left unmatched. CDR3 protein: CSVRLAVVITDTQYF. CDR3 bases: TGCAGCGTTAGACTAGCGGTTGTGATCACAGATACGCAGTATTTT.

This chain connects TRBV11-2 to TRBJ1-2, with 9 bases fitting TRBD1. This CDR3 comprises 14 residues. J lost 8 bases, V lost 1 base, and 5 bases had no gene match. CDR1 is SGHAT and CDR2 is FQNNGV in the germline V gene. The CDR3 loop reads CASSLAGQGRGYTF. CDR3 nucleotides: TGTGCCAGCAGCTTAGCGGGACAGGGACGCGGCTACACCTTC.

The CDR3 loop is CASSGWTGGYEQYF. For the CDR3, the DNA is TGCGCCAGCAGCGGGTGGACAGGGGGCTACGAGCAGTACTTC. The V gene is TRBV5-1, the J gene TRBJ2-7; 10 bases map to TRBD1. The trim removed 4 bases at V and 3 bases at J, leaving 4 bases unmatched. CDR3 size: 14 residues. Germline V gives CDR1 SGHRS, CDR2 YFSETQ.

The J gene is TRBJ2-1, the V gene TRBV6-1; D is unclear. CDR1 is MNHNS and CDR2 is SASEGT in the germline V gene. The germline V and J ends were trimmed by 3 bases and 2 bases, with 14 bases remaining between them. The CDR3 is 16 residues long. The chain's CDR3 is CASSDDGDRPYNEQFF. The CDR3 nucleotides are TGTGCCAGCAGTGATGATGGGGATCGACCCTACAATGAGCAGTTCTTC.

This clone has a handful of counts. The chain uses TRBV9 and TRBJ2-1; 8 bases fit TRBD2. V gave up 6 bases and J gave up 3 bases; unmatched junction bases: 11. The length of the CDR3 is 16 residues. Germline V gene lookup returns CDR1 SGDLS and CDR2 YYNGEE. CDR3 bases: TGTGCCAGCACCAACCCCGGGGGGGAGGACTACAATGAGCAGTTCTTC. The encoded protein is CASTNPGGEDYNEQFF.

The chain employs TRBV28 and TRBJ1-1; D perhaps matches TRBD1 (5 bases). Trimming cost V 6 bases and J 4 bases, with 12 bases left between them. CDR1 and CDR2 from the germline V gene are MDHEN and SYDVKM. This CDR3 comprises 13 residues. CDR3 amino acids: CASRGGLSTEAFF. CDR3 DNA: TGTGCCAGCAGGGGGGGGTTAAGCACTGAAGCTTTCTTT.

The chain couples TRBV10-2 to TRBJ2-7; 13 bases line up with TRBD2. Germline values: CDR1 WSHSY, CDR2 SAAADI. This CDR3 is 16 amino acids long. V was pared by 6 bases and J by 3 bases, with 8 bases of the junction left unmatched. CDR3 region: CASRGGLAGDLYEQYF. CDR3 coding DNA: TGCGCCAGCAGAGGAGGACTAGCGGGAGACCTCTACGAGCAGTACTTC.

This chain connects TRBV4-2 to TRBJ1-4; 8 bases agree with TRBD1. Germline assignment: CDR1 LGHNA and CDR2 YNFKEQ. This CDR3 has 16 amino acids. The V and J ends lost 4 bases and 4 bases, in that order; junction bases with no gene match: 8. CDR3 coding DNA: TGTGCCAGCAGCCCGGACAGGGTACAGCTTAATGAAAAACTGTTTTTT. This translates into CASSPDRVQLNEKLFF.

This chain uses TRBV6-6 with TRBJ1-2; D not certain. The CDR3 spans 14 residues. The germline V gene has CDR1 MNHNY and CDR2 SVGAGI (reference sequence). V was cut by 3 bases and J by 8 bases, with 16 bases left in between. CDR3 protein: CASSYKSVPDGYTF. CDR3 in DNA: TGTGCCAGCAGTTATAAGTCCGTGCCTGACGGCTACACCTTC.

This sequence joins TRBV10-2 and TRBJ1-2; possibly TRBD1 for D (6 bases). The ends were cut back, 10 bases at V and 2 bases at J, with 17 bases in the middle. Germline loops: CDR1 WSHSY, CDR2 SAAADI. This CDR3 is 14 amino acids long. The CDR3 nucleotides read TGCGCCACCGGGCAGGGGAGGGCGAACTATGGCTACACCTTC. Amino acid sequence: CATGQGRANYGYTF.

On this clone: Other nucleotide sequences in the sample specify the same CDR3. The V call is TRBV4-1, the J call TRBJ1-1, with no clear D. The CDR3 length is 11 residues. The germline V and J ends were trimmed by 1 base and 6 bases, with 3 bases remaining between them. Per germline, CDR1 MGHRA and CDR2 YSYEKL. CDR3 bases: TGCGCCAGCAGCCAAGGGTCTGAAGCTTTCTTT. This sequence encodes CASSQGSEAFF.

The gene calls are TRBV15 and TRBJ2-2, with D perhaps TRBD2 (6 bases). The CDR3 length is 15 residues. V was trimmed by 3 bases and J by 2 bases, leaving 10 bases between them. The V gene's germline CDR1 is LNHNV and CDR2 YYDKDF (reference sequence). The chain's CDR3 is CATSSTGLNTGELFF. CDR3 in DNA: TGTGCCACCAGCAGCACGGGACTCAACACCGGGGAGCTGTTTTTT.

The chain uses TRBV29-1 and TRBJ2-5; 7 bases agree with TRBD1. The assigned J gene may be wrong: the sequence end matches TRBJ2-7 better. The CDR3 has 14 amino acids. Germline V CDR1 and CDR2: SQVTM, ANQGSEA. In DNA, the CDR3 is TGCAGCGTTGCCCGGGGACAGACAATATACGAGCAGTACTTC. Amino acid sequence: CSVARGQTIYEQYF.

The sample holds one count of this clone. The chain couples TRBV29-1 to TRBJ1-1; no clear D. V gave up 4 bases and J gave up 6 bases, with 12 bases separating them. The germline gives CDR1 SQVTM, CDR2 ANQGSEA. The CDR3 spans 12 residues. CDR3 bases: TGCAGCGTTGCCATCGGAGGGTCTGAAGCTTTCTTT. Protein: CSVAIGGSEAFF.

The chain employs TRBV27 and TRBJ2-1; 10 bases align to TRBD2. The CDR3 contains 19 residues. V gave up 5 bases and J gave up 1 base; unmatched junction bases: 14. Germline CDR1 reads MNHEY; CDR2 reads SMNVEV (reference sequence). CDR3 residues: CASSQLAGALPLSYNEQFF. CDR3 in DNA: TGTGCCAGCAGTCAGCTAGCGGGAGCCCTCCCTTTATCCTACAATGAGCAGTTCTTC.

This clone has just one count. This chain connects TRBV6-5 to TRBJ1-5; a possible D gene is TRBD1 (5 bases). Germline CDR1 is MNHEY and CDR2 is SVGAGI. Trimming cost V 2 bases and J 6 bases, with 14 bases left between them. The CDR3 is 15 residues long. For the CDR3, the DNA is TGTGCCAGCAGTTACAGGGCAGGGTTGGGTCAGCCCCAGCATTTT. This translates into CASSYRAGLGQPQHF.

CDR3 DNA sequence: TGTGCCAGCAGCCTTTCCGGGACTAGGCCGTTCTTC. Encoded protein: CASSLSGTRPFF. The V and J genes are TRBV13 and TRBJ2-1, with TRBD2 identical over 8 bases. The CDR3 length is 12 residues. With V trimmed by 5 bases and J by 15 bases, 9 bases remained unmatched. Germline values: CDR1 PRHDT, CDR2 FYEKMQ (reference sequence). The variable domain in full, completed from reference TRBV13 and TRBJ2-1, reads AAGVIQSPRHLIKEKRETATLKCYPIPRHDTVYWYQQGPGQDPQFLISFYEKMQSDKGSIPDRFSAQQFSDYHSELNMSSLELGDSALYFCASSLSGTRPFFGPGTRLTVL.

The V and J genes are TRBV19 and TRBJ2-5; D not certain. CDR3 length equals 13 residues. Germline CDR1 reads LNHDA; CDR2 reads SQIVND (reference sequence). V was cut by 3 bases and J by 4 bases, with 9 bases left in between. The CDR3 coding sequence is TGTGCCAGTAGTATTGGGCTGCCAGAGACCCAGTACTTC. Encoded protein: CASSIGLPETQYF.

In nucleotides, the CDR3 is TGTGCCAGTAGTATCGGGACAGGGGCGGCGGATACGCAGTATTTT. Translated: CASSIGTGAADTQYF. J is TRBJ2-3 and V is TRBV19, with 10 bases identical to TRBD1. The V and J ends lost 3 bases and 6 bases, in that order; junction bases with no gene match: 6. The germline V gene has CDR1 LNHDA and CDR2 SQIVND (reference sequence). This CDR3 is 15 amino acids long.